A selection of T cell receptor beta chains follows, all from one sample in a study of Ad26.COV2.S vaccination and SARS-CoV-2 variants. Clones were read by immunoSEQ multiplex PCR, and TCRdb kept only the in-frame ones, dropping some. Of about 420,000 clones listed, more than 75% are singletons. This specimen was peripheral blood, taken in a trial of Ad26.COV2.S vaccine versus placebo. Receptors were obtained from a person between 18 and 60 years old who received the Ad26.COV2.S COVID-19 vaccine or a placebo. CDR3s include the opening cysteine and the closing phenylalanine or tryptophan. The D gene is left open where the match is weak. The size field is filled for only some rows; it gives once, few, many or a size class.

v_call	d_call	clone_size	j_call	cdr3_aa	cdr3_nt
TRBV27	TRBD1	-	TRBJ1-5	CASREQGAGQPQHF	TGTGCCAGCAGAGAACAGGGGGCGGGTCAGCCCCAGCATTTT
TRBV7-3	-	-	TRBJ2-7	CASSLRSYEQYF	TGTGCCAGCAGCTTACGCAGCTACGAGCAGTACTTC
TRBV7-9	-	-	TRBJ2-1	CASSPTRVIDNEQFF	TGTGCCAGCAGCCCTACCAGGGTCATCGACAATGAGCAGTTCTTC
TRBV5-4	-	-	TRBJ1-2	CASSSLQGYYGYTF	TGTGCCAGCAGCTCTTTACAGGGTTACTATGGCTACACCTTC
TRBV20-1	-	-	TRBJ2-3	CSASIPAYTDTQYF	TGCAGTGCTAGTATCCCAGCCTACACAGATACGCAGTATTTT
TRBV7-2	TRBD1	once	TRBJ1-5	CASSWGQGGQPQHF	TGTGCCAGCAGCTGGGGACAGGGAGGTCAGCCCCAGCATTTT
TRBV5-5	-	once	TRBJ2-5	CASSLGLGDQETQYF	TGTGCCAGCAGCTTGGGACTAGGGGACCAAGAGACCCAGTACTTC
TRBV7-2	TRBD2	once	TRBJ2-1	CASRYLAGEYNEQFF	TGTGCCAGCAGATACCTAGCGGGGGAATACAATGAGCAGTTCTTC
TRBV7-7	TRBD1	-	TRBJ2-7	CASSFGTDSYEQYF	TGTGCCAGCAGCTTCGGGACAGATTCCTACGAGCAGTACTTC
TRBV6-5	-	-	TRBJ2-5	CASGRRGNFQETQYF	TGTGCCAGTGGGCGCCGGGGGAACTTTCAAGAGACCCAGTACTTC
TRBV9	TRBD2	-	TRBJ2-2	CASSVSGGAYTGELFF	TGTGCCAGCAGCGTATCCGGGGGGGCCTACACCGGGGAGCTGTTTTTT
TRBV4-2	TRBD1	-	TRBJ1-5	CASSQVTGGGNQPQHF	TGTGCCAGCAGCCAGGTGACAGGGGGAGGCAATCAGCCCCAGCATTTT
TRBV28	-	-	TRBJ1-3	CASSQMTHPGNTIYF	TGTGCCAGCAGCCAGATGACCCATCCTGGAAACACCATATATTTT
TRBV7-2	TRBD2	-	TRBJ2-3	CASSPRPGLAGAADTQYF	TGTGCCAGCAGCCCCCGACCGGGACTAGCGGGGGCAGCAGATACGCAGTATTTT
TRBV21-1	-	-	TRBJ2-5	CASSGGPREAQYF	TGTGCCAGCAGCGGGGGGCCCCGAGAGGCCCAGTACTTC
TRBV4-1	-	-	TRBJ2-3	CASSQVMGGPTDTQYF	TGCGCCAGCAGCCAAGTAATGGGGGGGCCCACAGATACGCAGTATTTT
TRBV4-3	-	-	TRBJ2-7	CASSLMTAYEQYF	TGCGCCAGCAGCCTAATGACTGCCTACGAGCAGTACTTC